This T cell receptor (beta chain) was recorded in a study of T cell responses to AZD1222 COVID-19 vaccine. Background on the study: Second-dose schedules of about 4 or about 12 weeks were combined. Study-wide results and limits: White British donors predominated, females outnumbered males, and clonal diversity was possibly underestimated.

J gave up 4 bases and V 6 bases, and 11 bases lay outside the gene matches. The germline gives CDR1 LGHDT, CDR2 YNNKEL (reference sequence). CDR3 length equals 15 residues. The data were produced by immunoSEQ multiplex PCR, yet TCRdb's version contains in-frame clones alone and is incomplete. This table holds around 110,000 clones, more than 85% found once. In the case of this clone: Its antigen remains unknown.

This chain connects TRBV3-1 (or the pseudogene TRBV3-2) to TRBJ1-1; TRBD1 matches at 7 bases. Sequencing was performed on peripheral blood, taken on day 0 of AZD1222 vaccination. This receptor was obtained from an adult in good health. CDR3 nucleotides: TGTGCCAGCAGTCGTATGCAGGGGGGAGGCACTGAAGCTTTCTTT. This sequence encodes CASSRMQGGGTEAFF.